This is a list of T cell receptor beta chains from one sample in a study of T cell changes during pregnancy in multiple sclerosis. Clones were read by immunoSEQ multiplex PCR, and TCRdb kept only the in-frame ones, dropping some. The sample shows about 38,000 clones, just over 90% of them seen only once. Sequencing was performed on CD4+ T cells from peripheral blood mononuclear cells, taken in the third trimester of pregnancy. These receptors originate from a female donor in good health, enrolled as a control in a pregnancy study. CDR3s leave out the opening cysteine and the closing phenylalanine or tryptophan. A D gene is named only where the DNA matches it firmly. Clone size is not always given. Where it is, it says once, few, many or a class for expanded clones.

abundance: NA; d_gene: TRBD1; j_gene: TRBJ2-7; v_gene: TRBV5-1; CDR3aa: ASRPGQGSLYEQY
abundance: NA; d_gene: TRBD2; j_gene: TRBJ2-1; v_gene: TRBV11-3; CDR3aa: ASSLTSGGNEQF
abundance: NA; d_gene: TRBD1; j_gene: TRBJ2-6; v_gene: TRBV18; CDR3aa: ASSSRGQGESSGANVLT
abundance: once; d_gene: NA; j_gene: TRBJ1-2; v_gene: TRBV28; CDR3aa: ASRGHGGYT
abundance: few; d_gene: NA; j_gene: TRBJ2-2; v_gene: TRBV2; CDR3aa: ASSVRAGELF
abundance: NA; d_gene: TRBD1; j_gene: TRBJ2-7; v_gene: TRBV27; CDR3aa: ASSSTTGGYEQY
abundance: NA; d_gene: NA; j_gene: TRBJ2-7; v_gene: TRBV5-1; CDR3aa: ASRSSGGAGAYEQY
abundance: NA; d_gene: TRBD1; j_gene: TRBJ2-1; v_gene: TRBV27; CDR3aa: ASSPGQGVAHEQF
abundance: NA; d_gene: TRBD1; j_gene: TRBJ1-6; v_gene: TRBV9; CDR3aa: ASSKNRGGNSPLH
abundance: NA; d_gene: NA; j_gene: TRBJ1-2; v_gene: TRBV9; CDR3aa: ASSVGGPPVVGYT
abundance: once; d_gene: NA; j_gene: TRBJ2-2; v_gene: TRBV5-1; CDR3aa: ASSRPAGELF
abundance: NA; d_gene: TRBD2; j_gene: TRBJ2-3; v_gene: TRBV5-1; CDR3aa: ASSPAGGGTDTQY
abundance: NA; d_gene: NA; j_gene: TRBJ1-3; v_gene: TRBV5-4; CDR3aa: ASSSNSGNTIY
abundance: once; d_gene: TRBD1; j_gene: TRBJ2-6; v_gene: TRBV28; CDR3aa: ASSGQGIISGANVLT
abundance: NA; d_gene: TRBD1; j_gene: TRBJ1-5; v_gene: TRBV10-3; CDR3aa: AISDRGQQSEPQH
abundance: NA; d_gene: TRBD1; j_gene: TRBJ2-3; v_gene: TRBV5-1; CDR3aa: ASSLGPNRGRTDTQY
abundance: NA; d_gene: NA; j_gene: TRBJ1-2; v_gene: TRBV11-2; CDR3aa: ASSRRYVGGYT
abundance: NA; d_gene: NA; j_gene: TRBJ2-7; v_gene: TRBV5-1; CDR3aa: ASSPDRTYEQY
abundance: NA; d_gene: TRBD1; j_gene: TRBJ1-1; v_gene: TRBV6-6; CDR3aa: ASSKEGQGNTEAF
abundance: NA; d_gene: NA; j_gene: TRBJ1-6; v_gene: TRBV7-6; CDR3aa: ASSAFGGYSYNSPLH
abundance: NA; d_gene: TRBD2; j_gene: TRBJ2-2; v_gene: TRBV28; CDR3aa: ASTPLAGAAGELF
abundance: NA; d_gene: TRBD1; j_gene: TRBJ1-1; v_gene: TRBV5-1; CDR3aa: ASSLTGTGLDLEAF
abundance: NA; d_gene: TRBD1; j_gene: TRBJ2-3; v_gene: TRBV5-1; CDR3aa: ASSWDRPHTDTQY
abundance: NA; d_gene: NA; j_gene: TRBJ2-2; v_gene: TRBV19; CDR3aa: AIRIDGGELF
abundance: NA; d_gene: TRBD2; j_gene: TRBJ2-1; v_gene: TRBV7-3; CDR3aa: ASSLELAGGNEQF
abundance: NA; d_gene: NA; j_gene: TRBJ2-1; v_gene: TRBV5-1; CDR3aa: ASSISGDYNEQF
abundance: NA; d_gene: TRBD2; j_gene: TRBJ2-1; v_gene: TRBV2; CDR3aa: ASSGGTSGGPYNEQF
abundance: NA; d_gene: TRBD1; j_gene: TRBJ1-3; v_gene: TRBV5-1; CDR3aa: ASSRDSASGNTIY
abundance: NA; d_gene: NA; j_gene: TRBJ1-2; v_gene: TRBV11-1; CDR3aa: ASSPGGGDGYT
abundance: NA; d_gene: TRBD1; j_gene: TRBJ2-1; v_gene: TRBV19; CDR3aa: ASSRDRHNNEQF
abundance: NA; d_gene: TRBD2; j_gene: TRBJ2-7; v_gene: TRBV6-5; CDR3aa: ASSYISGRTHYEQY
abundance: few; d_gene: NA; j_gene: TRBJ1-1; v_gene: TRBV29-1; CDR3aa: SVVSTENTEAF
abundance: few; d_gene: NA; j_gene: TRBJ1-6; v_gene: TRBV7-6; CDR3aa: ASSQNGRGGSPLH
abundance: NA; d_gene: NA; j_gene: TRBJ1-2; v_gene: TRBV7-9; CDR3aa: ASSLGGANT
abundance: NA; d_gene: NA; j_gene: TRBJ1-3; v_gene: TRBV19; CDR3aa: ASTARLAANSGNTIY
abundance: NA; d_gene: TRBD1; j_gene: TRBJ2-7; v_gene: TRBV27; CDR3aa: ASSNILRWGQGTQNSYEQY
abundance: NA; d_gene: NA; j_gene: TRBJ1-1; v_gene: TRBV11-2; CDR3aa: ASSLARMNTEAF
abundance: NA; d_gene: NA; j_gene: TRBJ2-1; v_gene: TRBV18; CDR3aa: ASSPPYGGNEQF
abundance: once; d_gene: TRBD1; j_gene: TRBJ2-1; v_gene: TRBV15; CDR3aa: ATSRVEGANNEQF
abundance: NA; d_gene: NA; j_gene: TRBJ1-2; v_gene: TRBV7-9; CDR3aa: ASSEGLDGYT
abundance: NA; d_gene: TRBD2; j_gene: TRBJ2-2; v_gene: TRBV5-4; CDR3aa: ASSPGTSPWGANTGELF
abundance: NA; d_gene: NA; j_gene: TRBJ1-4; v_gene: TRBV7-8; CDR3aa: ASSLAGAPGRKLF
abundance: NA; d_gene: NA; j_gene: TRBJ2-1; v_gene: TRBV30; CDR3aa: AWGPLRGPYNEQF
abundance: NA; d_gene: TRBD1; j_gene: TRBJ1-2; v_gene: TRBV5-6; CDR3aa: ASSPTTGRPTGYT
abundance: NA; d_gene: NA; j_gene: TRBJ2-7; v_gene: TRBV9; CDR3aa: ASSAGGEQY
abundance: NA; d_gene: TRBD2; j_gene: TRBJ2-5; v_gene: TRBV25-1; CDR3aa: ASKGLAVGYQETQY
abundance: NA; d_gene: TRBD1; j_gene: TRBJ1-1; v_gene: TRBV12-5; CDR3aa: ASGPGQPNTEAF
abundance: NA; d_gene: TRBD1; j_gene: TRBJ2-2; v_gene: TRBV2; CDR3aa: ASSEGLRGLTGELF
abundance: NA; d_gene: TRBD1; j_gene: TRBJ2-1; v_gene: TRBV6-1; CDR3aa: ASSALDRGFVNNEQF
abundance: NA; d_gene: NA; j_gene: TRBJ1-5; v_gene: TRBV19; CDR3aa: ASSPWAGNQPQH
abundance: NA; d_gene: NA; j_gene: TRBJ2-7; v_gene: TRBV18; CDR3aa: ASSPREWGSSYEQY
abundance: NA; d_gene: TRBD1; j_gene: TRBJ2-5; v_gene: TRBV18; CDR3aa: ASSPRQGDRNFQETQY
abundance: NA; d_gene: TRBD2; j_gene: TRBJ2-3; v_gene: TRBV11-2; CDR3aa: ASSPAPGTNTDTQY
abundance: NA; d_gene: NA; j_gene: TRBJ2-7; v_gene: TRBV6-1; CDR3aa: ASSEGHVKQY
abundance: NA; d_gene: NA; j_gene: TRBJ1-3; v_gene: TRBV7-9; CDR3aa: ASSLGGSSGNTIY
abundance: once; d_gene: TRBD1; j_gene: TRBJ2-5; v_gene: TRBV5-1; CDR3aa: ASSSKDRTETQY
abundance: NA; d_gene: NA; j_gene: TRBJ2-7; v_gene: TRBV28; CDR3aa: ASRRSLGQSYEQY
abundance: NA; d_gene: NA; j_gene: TRBJ2-3; v_gene: TRBV5-8; CDR3aa: ASRHGQFSTDTQY